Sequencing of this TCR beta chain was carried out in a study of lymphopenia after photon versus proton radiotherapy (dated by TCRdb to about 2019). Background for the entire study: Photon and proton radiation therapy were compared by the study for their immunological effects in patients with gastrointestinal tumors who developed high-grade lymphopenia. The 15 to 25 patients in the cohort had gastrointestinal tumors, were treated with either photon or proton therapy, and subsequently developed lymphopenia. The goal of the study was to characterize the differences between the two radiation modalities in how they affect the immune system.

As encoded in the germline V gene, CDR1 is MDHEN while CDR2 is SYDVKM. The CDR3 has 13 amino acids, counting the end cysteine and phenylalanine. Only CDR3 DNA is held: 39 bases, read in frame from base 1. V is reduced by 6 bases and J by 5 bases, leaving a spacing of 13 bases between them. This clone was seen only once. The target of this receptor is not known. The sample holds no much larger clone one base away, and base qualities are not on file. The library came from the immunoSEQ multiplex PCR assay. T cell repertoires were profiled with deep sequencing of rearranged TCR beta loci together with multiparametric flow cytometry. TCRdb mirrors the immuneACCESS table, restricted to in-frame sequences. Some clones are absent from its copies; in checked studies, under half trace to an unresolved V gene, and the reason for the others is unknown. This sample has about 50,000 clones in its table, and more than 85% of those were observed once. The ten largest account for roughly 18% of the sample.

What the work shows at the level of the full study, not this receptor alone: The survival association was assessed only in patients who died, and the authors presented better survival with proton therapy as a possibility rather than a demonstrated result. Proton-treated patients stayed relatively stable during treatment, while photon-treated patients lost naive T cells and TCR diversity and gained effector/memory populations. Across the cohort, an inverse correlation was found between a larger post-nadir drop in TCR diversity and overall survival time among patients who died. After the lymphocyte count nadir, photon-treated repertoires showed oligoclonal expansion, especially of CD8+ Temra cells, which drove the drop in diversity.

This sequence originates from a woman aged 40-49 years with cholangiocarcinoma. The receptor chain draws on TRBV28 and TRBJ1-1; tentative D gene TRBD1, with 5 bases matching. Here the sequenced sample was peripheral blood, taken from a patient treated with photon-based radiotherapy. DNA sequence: TGTGCCAGCAGGGGGCCCTGGGGGACTGAAGCTTTCTTT. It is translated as CASRGPWGTEAFF.